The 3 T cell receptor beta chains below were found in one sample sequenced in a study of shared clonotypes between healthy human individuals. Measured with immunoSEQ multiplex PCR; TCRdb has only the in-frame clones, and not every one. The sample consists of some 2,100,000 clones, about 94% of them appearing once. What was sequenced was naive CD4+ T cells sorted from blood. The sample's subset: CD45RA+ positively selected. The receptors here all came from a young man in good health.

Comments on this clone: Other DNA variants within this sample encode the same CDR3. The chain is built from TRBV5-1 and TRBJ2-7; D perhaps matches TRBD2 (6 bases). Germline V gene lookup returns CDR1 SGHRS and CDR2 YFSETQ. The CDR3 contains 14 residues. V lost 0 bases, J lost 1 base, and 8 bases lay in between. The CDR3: CASSLGLGSYEQYF. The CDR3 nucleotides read TGCGCCAGCAGCTTGGGACTAGGGTCCTACGAGCAGTACTTC.

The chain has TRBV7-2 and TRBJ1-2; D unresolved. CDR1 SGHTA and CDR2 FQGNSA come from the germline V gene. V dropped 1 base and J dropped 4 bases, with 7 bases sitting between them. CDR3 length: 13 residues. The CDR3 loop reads CASSLGELYGYTF. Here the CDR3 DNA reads TGTGCCAGCAGCTTAGGGGAACTCTATGGCTACACCTTC.

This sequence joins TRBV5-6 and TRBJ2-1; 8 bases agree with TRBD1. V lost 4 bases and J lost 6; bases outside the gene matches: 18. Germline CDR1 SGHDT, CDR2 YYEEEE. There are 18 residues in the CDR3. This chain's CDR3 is CASSLNLKTGGFRNEQFF. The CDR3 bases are TGTGCCAGCAGCCTTAACCTTAAAACAGGGGGGTTCCGCAATGAGCAGTTCTTC.